A single sample is the source of the 8 T cell receptor beta chains below, sequenced in a study of radiation and T cells in renal cell carcinoma. Profiled with immunoSEQ multiplex PCR; TCRdb holds only in-frame clones, not every one. The table includes 100,000 to 150,000 clones, 81% detected once. Time point denoted: blood 2 weeks post-SBRT. Sample treatment: 15 Gy SBRT to primary tumor, nephrectomy 4 weeks later. The sample in question was blood, obtained from a patient whose treatment included radiotherapy and nephrectomy. The receptors stem from a man aged 45 to 65 with renal cell carcinoma.

The chain joins TRBV10-3 to TRBJ2-7; tentatively, D is TRBD1 (8 bases). The CDR3 is 13 residues long. The germline V gene has CDR1 ENHRY and CDR2 SYGVKD. V was shortened by 6 bases and J by 4 bases, with 13 bases between the two germline ends. DNA for the CDR3: TGTGCCATCAGCGGACAGGGAGGGTACGAGCAGTACTTC. It yields the protein CAISGQGGYEQYF.

The chain couples TRBV5-4 to TRBJ2-2; 8 positions agree with TRBD2. The CDR3 has 16 residues. Germline V gene sequence: CDR1 SGHNT, CDR2 YYREEE (reference sequence). V was pared by 6 bases and J by 6 bases, with 13 bases of the junction left unmatched. The CDR3 is CASTEAGVTRAGELFF. CDR3 nucleotide sequence: TGTGCCAGCACCGAAGCGGGGGTGACTCGTGCCGGGGAGCTGTTTTTT.

This chain joins TRBV2 and TRBJ2-7; TRBD2 matches 15 bases. The CDR3 is 16 amino acids. The germline gives CDR1 SNHLY, CDR2 FYNNEI. V lost 6 bases to trimming and J lost 3 bases; unmatched junction nucleotides: 6. The CDR3 loop reads CASSPGLAGGHYEQYF. Written as DNA, the CDR3 is TGTGCCAGCAGCCCGGGACTAGCGGGAGGCCACTACGAGCAGTACTTC.

DNA of the CDR3: TGTGCCAGTAGTATCTCCGGGACAGGACCCTACGAGCAGTACTTC. Amino acids: CASSISGTGPYEQYF. The chain recombines TRBV19 with TRBJ2-7; 8 bases fit TRBD1. CDR1 LNHDA and CDR2 SQIVND come from the germline V gene (reference sequence). V was pared by 3 bases and J by 2 bases, with 6 bases of the junction left unmatched. CDR3 size: 15 residues.

V gene TRBV19 combines with J gene TRBJ1-2, with a tentative D call TRBD1 (6 bases). Trimming left V 5 bases short and J 6 bases short, with 16 bases between. Germline CDR1 is LNHDA and CDR2 is SQIVND (reference sequence). The CDR3 loop spans 14 amino acids. CDR3: CASSLLQGQDGYTF. The CDR3 DNA is TGTGCCAGTAGTTTATTACAGGGCCAGGATGGCTACACCTTC.

The V and J genes are TRBV19 and TRBJ1-2; D gene unclear. This CDR3 region has 14 residues. Germline loops: CDR1 LNHDA, CDR2 SQIVND (reference sequence). The V end was cut by 3 bases, the J end by 7 bases, with 15 bases between. The CDR3 spells CASSISRITPGYTF. CDR3 DNA: TGTGCCAGTAGTATTTCCAGGATTACCCCTGGCTACACCTTC.

The rearrangement links TRBV28 to TRBJ2-1, with 8 bases identical to TRBD1. Germline values: CDR1 MDHEN, CDR2 SYDVKM. V gave up 2 bases and J gave up 4 bases; unmatched junction bases: 4. This CDR3 comprises 15 residues. This CDR3 reads CASSLAGGLYNEQFF. As DNA, the CDR3 is TGTGCCAGCAGTTTAGCAGGGGGCCTATACAATGAGCAGTTCTTC.

This clone was picked up a small number of times. This CDR3 is CASSVDREVAGELFF. The CDR3 coding sequence is TGTGCCAGCAGTGTGGACAGGGAAGTCGCCGGGGAGCTGTTTTTT. The rearrangement uses TRBV2 and TRBJ2-2; 8 bases line up with TRBD1. Germline values: CDR1 SNHLY, CDR2 FYNNEI. V gave up 4 bases and J gave up 6 bases; unmatched junction bases: 7. The CDR3 is 15 residues long.